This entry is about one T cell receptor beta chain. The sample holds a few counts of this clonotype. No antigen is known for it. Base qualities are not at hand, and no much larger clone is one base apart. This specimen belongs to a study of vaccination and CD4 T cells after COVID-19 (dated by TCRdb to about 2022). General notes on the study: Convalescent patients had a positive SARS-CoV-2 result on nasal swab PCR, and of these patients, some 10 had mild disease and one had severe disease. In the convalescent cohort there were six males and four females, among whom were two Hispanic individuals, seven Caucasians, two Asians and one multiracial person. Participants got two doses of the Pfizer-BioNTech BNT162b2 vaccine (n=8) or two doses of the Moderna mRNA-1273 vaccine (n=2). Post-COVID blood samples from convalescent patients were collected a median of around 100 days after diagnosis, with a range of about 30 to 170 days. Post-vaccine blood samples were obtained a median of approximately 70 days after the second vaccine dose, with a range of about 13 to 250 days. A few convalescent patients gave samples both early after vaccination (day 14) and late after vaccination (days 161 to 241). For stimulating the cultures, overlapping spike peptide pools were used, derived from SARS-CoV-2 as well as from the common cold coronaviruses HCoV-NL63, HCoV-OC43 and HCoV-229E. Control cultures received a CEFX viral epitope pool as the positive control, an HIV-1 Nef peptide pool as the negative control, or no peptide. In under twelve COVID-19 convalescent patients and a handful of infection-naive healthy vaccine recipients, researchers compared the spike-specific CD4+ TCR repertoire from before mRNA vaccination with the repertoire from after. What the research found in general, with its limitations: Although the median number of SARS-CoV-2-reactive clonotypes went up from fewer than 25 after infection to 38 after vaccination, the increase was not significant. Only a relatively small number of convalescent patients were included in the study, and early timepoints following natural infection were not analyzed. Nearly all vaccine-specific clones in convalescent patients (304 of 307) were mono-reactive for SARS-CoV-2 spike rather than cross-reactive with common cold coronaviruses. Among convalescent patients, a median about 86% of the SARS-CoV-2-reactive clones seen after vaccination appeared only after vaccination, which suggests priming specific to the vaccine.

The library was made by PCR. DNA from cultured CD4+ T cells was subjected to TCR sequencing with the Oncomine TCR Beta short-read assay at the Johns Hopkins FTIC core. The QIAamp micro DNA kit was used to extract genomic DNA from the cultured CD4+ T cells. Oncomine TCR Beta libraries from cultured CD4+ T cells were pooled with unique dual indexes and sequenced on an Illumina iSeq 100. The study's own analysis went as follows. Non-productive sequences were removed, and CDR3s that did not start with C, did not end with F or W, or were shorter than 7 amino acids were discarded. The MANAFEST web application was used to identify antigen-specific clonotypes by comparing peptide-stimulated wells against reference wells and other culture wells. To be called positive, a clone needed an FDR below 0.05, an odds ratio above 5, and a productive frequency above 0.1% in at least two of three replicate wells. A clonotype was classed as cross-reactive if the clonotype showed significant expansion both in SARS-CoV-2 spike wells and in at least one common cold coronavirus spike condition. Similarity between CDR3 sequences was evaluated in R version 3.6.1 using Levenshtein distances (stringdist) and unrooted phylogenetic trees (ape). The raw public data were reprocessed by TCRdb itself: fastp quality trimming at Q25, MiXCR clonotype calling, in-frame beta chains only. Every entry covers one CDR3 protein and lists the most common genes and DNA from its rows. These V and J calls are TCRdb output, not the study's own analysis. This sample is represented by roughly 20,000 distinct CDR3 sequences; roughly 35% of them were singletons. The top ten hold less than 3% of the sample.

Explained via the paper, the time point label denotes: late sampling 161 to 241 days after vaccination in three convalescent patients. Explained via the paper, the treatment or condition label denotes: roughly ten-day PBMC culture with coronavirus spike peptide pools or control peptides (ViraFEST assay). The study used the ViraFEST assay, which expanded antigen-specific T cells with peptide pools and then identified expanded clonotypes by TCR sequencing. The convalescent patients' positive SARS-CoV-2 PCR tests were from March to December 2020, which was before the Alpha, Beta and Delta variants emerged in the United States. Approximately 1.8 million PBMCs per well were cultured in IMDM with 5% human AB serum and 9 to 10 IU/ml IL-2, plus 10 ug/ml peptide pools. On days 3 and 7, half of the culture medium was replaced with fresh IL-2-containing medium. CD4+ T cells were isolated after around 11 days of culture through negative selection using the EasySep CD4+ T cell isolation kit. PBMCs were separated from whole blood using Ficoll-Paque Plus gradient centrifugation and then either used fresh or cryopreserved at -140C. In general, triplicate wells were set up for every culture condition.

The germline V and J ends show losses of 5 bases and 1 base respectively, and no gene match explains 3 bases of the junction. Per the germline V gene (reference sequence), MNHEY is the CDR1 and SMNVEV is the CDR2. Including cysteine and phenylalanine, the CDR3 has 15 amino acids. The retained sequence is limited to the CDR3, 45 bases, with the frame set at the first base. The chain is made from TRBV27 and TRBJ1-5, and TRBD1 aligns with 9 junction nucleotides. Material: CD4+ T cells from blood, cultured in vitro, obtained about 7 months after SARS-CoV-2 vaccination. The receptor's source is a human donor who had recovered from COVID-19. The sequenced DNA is TGTGCCAGCAGTCGGACAGGGGAGAGCAATCAGCCCCAGCATTTT. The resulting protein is CASSRTGESNQPQHF.